This TCR beta chain originates from a study of molecular identifiers for immune sequencing clone quantification listed by TCRdb under 2018. The study in broad terms: For a replicate experiment, RNA from approximately 20,000 or 100,000 naive CD8 T cells was divided into five aliquots, and four of the five aliquots were sequenced. This methods study benchmarked molecular-identifier clustering-based TCR repertoire sequencing (MIDCIRS) and TCR RNA copy counting, using CD8 T cells to do so.

V drops 0 bases and J drops 5 bases, leaving 22 bases in between. CDR1 and CDR2 were assigned from the germline V gene as SGHAT and FQNNGV. There are 18 amino acids in the CDR3, from cysteine to phenylalanine inclusive. The entry retains the CDR3 DNA only, 54 bases that are in frame from base 1. This clonotype was found a few times. Its target antigen remains unknown. One base away there is no much larger clone; base qualities are not given. The library was built by means of PCR. The sequencing machine was a NextSeq 500. Preparation of bulk TCR libraries followed a previously described approach, with the TCR primers listed in Table S5. The Qiagen AllPrep DNA/RNA kit was used to purify total RNA. Before analysis, reads from multiple sequencing runs of one library were combined. On the study's bioinformatics: Reads were retained only if the reads had an exact TCR constant sequence, and the retained reads were trimmed to 150 nt and grouped according to their 12-nt molecular barcodes. Within each barcode group, reads were sub-clustered at a 15% Levenshtein threshold, and quality-weighted consensus sequences were built per RNA molecule. Non-functional sequences were discarded, and so were lower-count sequences lying one edit away from another sequence. Based on fitting two negative binomial distributions, any barcode sub-cluster with under 20% of the maximum read count was discarded. TCRdb reworked the public reads: Q25 trimming with fastp, MiXCR clone assembly, productive beta chains retained. Each record represents a unique CDR3 protein, reported with the most common genes and DNA among its rows. The V and J calls and clone size come from TCRdb's table, not from the authors' own analysis. The sample table contains hundreds of thousands of distinct CDR3 sequences; only one count was recorded for over 20% of them. The ten largest make up 0.74% of the sample.

Libraries of naive CD8 T cells were generated from roughly 21,000 to 960,000 sorted cells, with 10%, 30% or 50% of the purified RNA used. On a BD FACSAria II, naive CD8 T cells were FACS-sorted as CD8+CD4-CCR7+CD45RA+ and collected into RLT Plus buffer. Detection sensitivity was tested by spiking Jurkat RNA equal to ten or so TCR copies' worth into samples containing about 18,000-1,000,000 naive CD8 T cells. CD8 T cells were enriched using RosetteSep CD8+ T Cell Enrichment Cocktail and Ficoll-Paque, and the enriched cells then underwent ACK red cell lysis. Broad study findings and their caveats: Clones above 20 RNA copies held over 99% of molecules in CMV-specific effector cells but under 1% in naive cells. Identical TCR molecules sharing a barcode could cause highly expanded clone sizes to be underestimated. Spiked-in Jurkat TCR RNA equal to a single cell's worth was reported to be detectable even within 1,200,000 naive CD8 T cells. Modeling estimated 3 to 3.5 recovered TCR RNA copies per cell, compared with about 9.3 by digital PCR, which implies roughly 30% capture efficiency. The naive libraries included spiked-in Jurkat TCR RNA (about nine copies' worth), and this RNA is not part of the donor repertoire. When barcode sub-clustering was omitted, TCR diversity was inflated by chimeric consensus sequences, with chimeras reaching as high as 47%.

In this chain, TRBV11-2 is recombined with TRBJ2-5; a tentative D call is TRBD1 (6 bases match). The sequenced sample consisted of naive CD8+ T cells from blood, with Jurkat cell RNA spiked in. The cell subset or site label corresponds to: FACS-sorted CD8+CD4-CCR7+CD45RA+ naive T cells. The source is a human donor in good health. Some libraries in this study had Jurkat cell RNA spiked in. The nucleotides read TGTGCCAGCAGCTTAGAGATCAGGGGCCCCGTCGGCGGGGAGACCCAGTACTTC. Its product reads: CASSLEIRGPVGGETQYF.